The entry below gives a single T cell receptor (beta chain) sequence along with its context. Clones were sequenced by immunoSEQ multiplex PCR, and TCRdb holds only the in-frame ones, with some missing. The profile shows 130,000 or so clones, about 90% of them singletons. The CDR3 has 15 residues. Germline CDR1 reads MNHEY; CDR2 reads SMNVEV (reference sequence). V shed 5 bases and J shed 0 bases, with 13 bases lying between them. These data are taken from a study of T cell responses to AZD1222 COVID-19 vaccine. V and J are TRBV27 and TRBJ1-1; possibly TRBD1 for D (5 bases). The sequenced sample was peripheral blood, obtained on day 0 of AZD1222 vaccination. This clonotype was sampled from an adult in good health. In DNA form, the CDR3 reads TGTGCCAGCAGTGGTCGCCAGGACATGAACACTGAAGCTTTCTTT. Amino acid sequence: CASSGRQDMNTEAFF.